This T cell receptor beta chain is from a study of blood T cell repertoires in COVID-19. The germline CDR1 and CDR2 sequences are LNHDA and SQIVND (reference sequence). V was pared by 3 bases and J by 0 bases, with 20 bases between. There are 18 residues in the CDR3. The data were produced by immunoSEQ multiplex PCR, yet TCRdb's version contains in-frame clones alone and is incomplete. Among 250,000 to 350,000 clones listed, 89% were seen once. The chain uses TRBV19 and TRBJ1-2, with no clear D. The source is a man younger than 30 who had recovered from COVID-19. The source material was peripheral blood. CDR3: CASSIDQAQPTTNYGYTF. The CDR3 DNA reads TGTGCCAGTAGTATCGACCAGGCCCAGCCAACGACTAACTATGGCTACACCTTC.